The 17 T cell receptor beta chains below come from one sample, sequenced in a study of blood T cell repertoires in COVID-19 (TCRdb year 2020). Library method: the immunoSEQ multiplex PCR assay. TCRdb limited this immuneACCESS table to in-frame rearrangements with V and J called. A share of clones is missing; checked studies link under half to unresolved V genes, and the rest is unexplained. This sample comprises about 320,000 clones, 80% to 90% of them detected only once. The ten largest clones capture about 6.8% of the sample. The sequenced sample consisted of peripheral blood. The receptor source for this set is a man between 18 and 35 years old who had recovered from COVID-19.

This clone appeared a few times. It may be a read error: a sequence one base away is much more abundant. Other DNA sequences in the same sample also yield this CDR3. The genes are TRBV29-1 and TRBJ1-1; D gene ambiguous. V lost 7 bases, J lost 1 base, and 7 bases lay in between. The germline V gene encodes CDR1 SQVTM and CDR2 ANQGSEA. This CDR3 contains 11 residues. The CDR3 region has the DNA TGCAGCGCCACAAGGAACACTGAAGCTTTCTTT. Translating it yields CSATRNTEAFF.

The chain carries TRBV7-8 and TRBJ2-1; 13 bases agree with TRBD2. This CDR3 region has 20 residues. J lost 0 bases, V lost 2 bases, and 10 bases had no gene match. Germline V gives CDR1 SGHVS, CDR2 FQNEAQ. CDR3 DNA: TGTGCCAGCAGCTTAAATCCCACTAGCGGGGGGGCGTCCTCCTACAATGAGCAGTTCTTC. Protein sequence: CASSLNPTSGGASSYNEQFF.

V gene TRBV10-3 combines with J gene TRBJ1-1, with 7 bases matching TRBD1. Germline assignment: CDR1 ENHRY and CDR2 SYGVKD. This CDR3 is 12 amino acids long. V gave up 10 bases and J gave up 2 bases; unmatched junction bases: 4. The CDR3 nucleotides are TGTGCCAGCCGAGGGGGCAACACTGAAGCTTTCTTT. It translates to CASRGGNTEAFF.

This chain links TRBV19 with TRBJ1-1; unclear D gene. The length of the CDR3 is 12 residues. Between the trimmed V and J ends, which lost 0 bases and 10 bases, there was a span of 9 bases. Germline CDR1 is LNHDA and CDR2 is SQIVND (reference sequence). For the CDR3, the DNA is TGTGCCAGTAGTATAGATCGGGAGGTAGCTTTCTTT. This sequence encodes CASSIDREVAFF.

The chain uses TRBV28 and TRBJ2-2; D remains unclear. Germline lookup yields CDR1 MDHEN and CDR2 SYDVKM. The V end was cut by 7 bases, the J end by 5 bases, with 8 bases between. The length of the CDR3 is 12 residues. CDR3 protein: CASTLPTGELFF. CDR3 nucleotide sequence: TGTGCCAGCACCCTCCCTACCGGGGAGCTGTTTTTT.

The chain couples TRBV4-1 to TRBJ2-7; 9 nucleotides match TRBD2. Unmatched junction bases numbered 5, after V lost 1 base and J lost 4 bases. Germline-derived CDR1 and CDR2 are MGHRA and YSYEKL. The CDR3 is made up of 15 amino acids. CDR3 amino acids: CASSQVWSGRYEQYF. CDR3 coding DNA: TGCGCCAGCAGCCAAGTATGGAGCGGGAGGTACGAGCAGTACTTC.

The CDR3 bases are TGTGCCACCAGCAGAGCCCGGACAGGGGGAGAAGGGACTGAAGCTTTCTTT. Its protein product is CATSRARTGGEGTEAFF. V is TRBV15 and J is TRBJ1-1; 10 nucleotides agree with TRBD1. The CDR3 consists of 17 residues. V shed 1 base, J shed 5 bases, and the junction held 10 bases outside the gene matches. Germline assignment: CDR1 LNHNV and CDR2 YYDKDF (reference sequence).

As DNA, the CDR3 is TGTGCCAGCAGTTTAATCTATAGCAATCAGCCCCAGCATTTT. Translated: CASSLIYSNQPQHF. The gene calls are TRBV27 and TRBJ1-5; D gene unclear. Per germline, CDR1 MNHEY and CDR2 SMNVEV (reference sequence). This CDR3 spans 14 amino acids. Trimming took off 2 bases at V and 0 bases at J, with 5 bases between the two ends.

V is TRBV10-3 and J is TRBJ2-3; 9 nucleotides match TRBD1. Looked up from germline, CDR1 is ENHRY and CDR2 is SYGVKD. V was clipped by 7 bases and J by 4 bases; unmatched bases: 6. The CDR3 sequence is 14 residues long. This chain's CDR3 is CAIMWDRAADTQYF. CDR3 bases: TGTGCCATCATGTGGGACAGGGCGGCAGATACGCAGTATTTT.

The V and J genes are TRBV7-3 and TRBJ2-7; 10 bases align to TRBD2. The CDR3 is 14 amino acids. Germline V CDR1 and CDR2: SGHTA, FQGTGA. Losses at the gene ends were 5 bases for V and 6 bases for J; bases not matched to a gene: 7. In DNA, the CDR3 is TGTGCCAGCAGCCCAGGGACTAGCGAAGGCGAGCAGTACTTC. Amino acid sequence: CASSPGTSEGEQYF.

Notes on this clone: The sample contains more than one DNA sequence encoding this CDR3. V and J are TRBV29-1 and TRBJ2-3; 7 positions match TRBD2. Germline CDR1 and CDR2: SQVTM and ANQGSEA. The V gene end was trimmed by 5 bases and the J gene end by 0 bases; junction bases not matched to a gene: 2. This CDR3 has 13 amino acids. This CDR3 is CSVLSGSTDTQYF. The CDR3, as DNA: TGCAGCGTTCTTAGCGGGAGCACAGATACGCAGTATTTT.

The rearrangement links TRBV24-1 to TRBJ2-1; no definite D call. V lost 1 base to trimming and J lost 6 bases, with 6 bases between them. The CDR3 spans 13 residues. The germline gives CDR1 KGHDR, CDR2 SFDVKD. The chain's CDR3 is CATSDFRGNEQFF. The CDR3 region has the DNA TGTGCCACCAGTGATTTTAGAGGCAATGAGCAGTTCTTC.

The rearrangement uses TRBV6-4 and TRBJ2-3; TRBD1 agrees at 9 bases. Germline values: CDR1 MRHNA, CDR2 SNTAGT. J gave up 3 bases and V 3 bases, and 4 bases lay outside the gene matches. The CDR3 loop spans 15 amino acids. The chain's CDR3 is CASSEQTGGTDTQYF. CDR3 DNA: TGTGCCAGCAGTGAACAGACAGGGGGGACAGATACGCAGTATTTT.

This clone appeared a single time. The chain couples TRBV3-1 (or the pseudogene TRBV3-2) to TRBJ2-7, with 8 bases fitting TRBD2. The V gene end was trimmed by 3 bases and the J gene end by 7 bases; junction bases not matched to a gene: 11. CDR3 length: 15 residues. Per the germline V gene, CDR1 is LGHDT and CDR2 is YNNKEL (reference sequence). DNA of the CDR3: TGTGCCAGCAGCCAGCTTTTCGGGAGGGCCGGGGAGCAGTACTTC. It translates to CASSQLFGRAGEQYF.

The rearrangement joins TRBV7-8 to TRBJ1-4; 8 positions agree with TRBD1. Germline V gene data show CDR1 as SGHVS and CDR2 as FQNEAQ. J gave up 7 bases and V 1 base, and 8 bases lay outside the gene matches. CDR3 length equals 16 residues. The DNA of the CDR3 is TGTGCCAGCAGCTTAGGGTCTACAGGGGGAGGTGAAAAACTGTTTTTT. Translating gives CASSLGSTGGGEKLFF.

Remarks on this clone: One junction end disagrees with the germline gene, perhaps due to a read error. The chain is built from TRBV2 and TRBJ2-7; D may be TRBD1 (6 bases). The CDR3 is made up of 11 amino acids. The germline CDR1 and CDR2 sequences are SNHLY and FYNNEI. CDR3 region: CASSGGQTDRF. The CDR3 nucleotides are TGTGCCAGCAGTGGAGGACAGACAGACCGTTTC.

CDR3: CASSATLAGQETQYF. The CDR3 region has the DNA TGTGCCAGCAGCGCGACTCTAGCGGGGCAAGAGACCCAGTACTTC. The chain employs TRBV7-9 and TRBJ2-5, with 9 bases lining up with TRBD2. Germline V gives CDR1 SEHNR, CDR2 FQNEAQ (reference sequence). With V trimmed by 5 bases and J by 2 bases, 6 bases remained unmatched. This CDR3 contains 15 residues.